One and the same sample provided the 23 T cell receptor beta chains below, sequenced in a study of T cells after yellow fever vaccination. TCRdb analysed the 5' RACE reads with MiXCR anew, one entry per CDR3 protein. The repertoire includes some 350,000 distinct CDR3 sequences, about 8.7% of them detected once, and about 20% sits in the top ten. The sequencing used PBMCs, collected on the day of the first yellow fever vaccination. The receptors shown here come from a man younger than 35 who received the YFV17D yellow fever vaccine.

This clonotype has more than one count but fewer than ten. This chain uses TRBV19 with TRBJ2-7; 9 nucleotides agree with TRBD2. The trim removed 0 bases at V and 2 bases at J, leaving 8 bases unmatched. Looked up from germline, CDR1 is LNHDA and CDR2 is SQIVND (reference sequence). The length of the CDR3 is 17 residues. The CDR3 region has the DNA TGTGCCAGTAGTATAGAGGTAGCGGGGGCTACCACCTACGAGCAGTACGTC. This codes for CASSIEVAGATTYEQYV.

The V and J genes are TRBV7-9 and TRBJ2-1; 7 nucleotides line up with TRBD1. This CDR3 is 15 amino acids long. Germline V lookup: CDR1 SEHNR, CDR2 FQNEAQ (reference sequence). Losses at the gene ends were 3 bases for V and 7 bases for J; bases not matched to a gene: 9. The CDR3 loop reads CASSLDRTLRNEQFF. The CDR3, as DNA: TGTGCCAGCAGCTTGGACAGGACCCTTAGGAATGAGCAGTTCTTC. The variable domain in full, completed from reference TRBV7-9 and TRBJ2-1, reads DTGVSQNPRHKITKRGQNVTFRCDPISEHNRLYWYRQTLGQGPEFLTYFQNEAQLEKSRLLSDRFSAERPKGSFSTLEIQRTEQGDSAMYLCASSLDRTLRNEQFFGPGTRLTVL.

At least ten counts were recorded for this clonotype. The J gene is TRBJ2-6, the V gene TRBV18; no clear D gene. This CDR3 is built from 16 residues. V lost 0 bases to trimming and J lost 0 bases, with 6 bases between them. Germline V lookup: CDR1 KGHSH, CDR2 LQKENI. The CDR3: CASSPPRSSGANVLTF. The CDR3 DNA reads as TGTGCCAGCTCACCACCGAGGAGCTCTGGGGCCAACGTCCTGACTTTC.

This clonotype was observed a handful of times. The CDR3 reads CASSYAPSGAFVHEQYF. The CDR3 bases are TGTGCCAGCAGTTACGCTCCTAGCGGGGCATTCGTACACGAGCAGTACTTC. The gene calls are TRBV6-5 and TRBJ2-7; 9 bases are shared with TRBD2. CDR1 and CDR2 from the germline V gene are MNHEY and SVGAGI. Unmatched junction bases numbered 13, after V lost 2 bases and J lost 5 bases. This CDR3 has 17 amino acids.

This clonotype was seen just once. V and J are TRBV6-1 and TRBJ2-5; perhaps TRBD1 as D (6 bases). The CDR3 extends over 14 amino acids. The germline V gene has CDR1 MNHNS and CDR2 SASEGT. V gave up 8 bases and J gave up 4 bases, with 17 bases separating them. CDR3 bases: TGTGCCAGCTACCCTACAGGGTCGGCAGAGACCCAGTACTTC. This sequence encodes CASYPTGSAETQYF.

A word on this clonotype: This may be a read error, as it is one base from a much larger clone. V gene TRBV11-2 combines with J gene TRBJ2-7; 7 nucleotides line up with TRBD1. The CDR3 is made up of 15 amino acids. Germline trimming cut 1 base from V and 1 base from J; bases unmatched to any gene: 4. Germline V gives CDR1 SGHAT, CDR2 FQNNGV. CDR3 DNA: TGTGCCAGCAGCTTAGGGGGGACAGTGTCCTACGAGCAGTACTTC. Its protein product is CASSLGGTVSYEQYF. The complete variable domain, with remaining parts taken from reference TRBV11-2 and TRBJ2-7, reads EAGVAQSPRYKIIEKRQSVAFWCNPISGHATLYWYQQILGQGPKLLIQFQNNGVVDDSQLPKDRFSAERLKGVDSTLKIQPAKLEDSAVYLCASSLGGTVSYEQYFGPGTRLTVT.

This clonotype was recorded many times. The rearrangement joins TRBV5-1 to TRBJ2-1, with D uncertain. Trimming removed 0 bases from V and 0 bases from J, with 10 bases in between. The CDR3 is made up of 16 amino acids. From germline, CDR1 is SGHRS and CDR2 YFSETQ. The CDR3, as DNA: TGCGCCAGCAGCTTGGCGGTAAGCAACTCCTACAATGAGCAGTTCTTC. As protein: CASSLAVSNSYNEQFF.

The rearrangement links TRBV4-1 to TRBJ2-3, with 9 nucleotides matching TRBD2. The J segment lost 6 bases and the V segment lost 0 bases, leaving 10 bases of the junction unmatched. The CDR3 is 17 residues long. Germline loops: CDR1 MGHRA, CDR2 YSYEKL. The DNA of the CDR3 is TGCGCCAGCAGCCAAGATGAGAGCGGGGGGCCCCGGGATACGCAGTATTTT. As protein: CASSQDESGGPRDTQYF.

At least ten counts were recorded for this clonotype. This chain uses TRBV27 with TRBJ1-2, with TRBD1 as a possible D gene (6 bases). The CDR3 has 13 residues. Germline CDR1 MNHEY, CDR2 SMNVEV (reference sequence). The ends were cut back, 2 bases at V and 3 bases at J, with 7 bases in the middle. The CDR3 reads CASSLKGDYGYTF. The DNA of the CDR3 is TGTGCCAGCAGTTTAAAGGGGGACTATGGCTACACCTTC.

The chain has TRBV30 and TRBJ2-5, with D tentatively TRBD1 or TRBD2 (5 bases each). V lost 4 bases and J 7 bases, leaving 19 bases between the germline ends. The CDR3 spans 14 residues. The V gene's germline CDR1 is GTSNPN and CDR2 SVGIG (reference sequence). CDR3 amino acids: CAWTPGAGQGTQYF. The CDR3 DNA reads as TGTGCCTGGACCCCCGGGGCAGGCCAGGGGACCCAGTACTTC. Combining the CDR3 with reference TRBV30 and TRBJ2-5 gives the whole variable domain SQTIHQWPATLVQPVGSPLSLECTVEGTSNPNLYWYRQAAGRGLQLLFYSVGIGQISSEVPQNLSASRPQDRQFILSSKKLLLSDSGFYLCAWTPGAGQGTQYFGPGTRLLVL.

This clonotype was seen a few times. The chain is built from TRBV11-2 and TRBJ2-3, with a tentative D call TRBD1 (5 bases). Trimming took off 0 bases at V and 4 bases at J, with 17 bases between the two ends. CDR3 length equals 17 residues. Germline CDR1 and CDR2: SGHAT and FQNNGV. The CDR3, as DNA: TGTGCCAGCAGCTTAGATGTCGGCAGGGCTCGAGCAGATACGCAGTATTTT. Encoded protein: CASSLDVGRARADTQYF.

The chain is built from TRBV5-1 and TRBJ2-6, with D perhaps TRBD2 (7 bases). V was cut by 6 bases and J by 1 base, with 14 bases left in between. The CDR3 runs to 16 residues. CDR1 SGHRS and CDR2 YFSETQ come from the germline V gene. CDR3 loop: CASTRGASSGANVLTF. The CDR3 region has the DNA TGCGCCAGCACCCGGGGGGCGAGTTCTGGGGCCAACGTCCTGACTTTC.

This clonotype was counted many times. The V gene is TRBV7-2, the J gene TRBJ2-7; 7 bases match TRBD2. The CDR3 is 16 residues long. With 5 bases clipped from V and 1 base from J, the junction kept 11 bases outside the gene matches. Germline assignment: CDR1 SGHTA and CDR2 FQGNSA. This CDR3 is CASSPIPGRGSYEQYF. The DNA for the CDR3 is TGTGCCAGCAGCCCCATTCCGGGGCGGGGGTCCTACGAGCAGTACTTC. The full variable domain, in which reference TRBV7-2 and TRBJ2-7 provide the parts outside the CDR3, is GAGVSQSPSNKVTEKGKDVELRCDPISGHTALYWYRQSLGQGLEFLIYFQGNSAPDKSGLPSDRFSAERTGGSVSTLTIQRTQQEDSAVYLCASSPIPGRGSYEQYFGPGTRLTVT.

For this clonotype: The junction and the germline gene differ at one end; a read error may be behind it. The chain links TRBV6-5 to TRBJ2-5; the D gene is possibly TRBD2 (5 bases). The CDR3 covers 16 residues. CDR1 and CDR2 from the germline V gene are MNHEY and SVGAGI. CDR3 bases: TGTGCCAGCAGTTTGGGAGTCGGCACCGTACAAGAGAACCAGTACTTC. This translates into CASSLGVGTVQENQYF.

This clonotype appeared many times. J is TRBJ2-1 and V is TRBV7-2; weak D call: TRBD2 (5 bases). The germline V gene has CDR1 SGHTA and CDR2 FQGNSA. V lost 5 bases, J lost 3 bases, and 8 bases lay in between. The CDR3 is 13 residues long. CDR3 residues: CASSSRDYNEQFF. The CDR3 region has the DNA TGTGCCAGCAGCAGCCGGGACTACAATGAGCAGTTCTTC.

This clonotype showed up just a few times. The V call is TRBV20-1, the J call TRBJ1-1; tentative D call: TRBD1 (6 bases). Germline lookup yields CDR1 DFQATT and CDR2 SNEGSKA (reference sequence). Trimming removed 2 bases from V and 5 bases from J, with 9 bases in between. The CDR3 spans 12 residues. The CDR3 DNA sequence: TGCAGTGCTAGAAGAGGGGGTACTGAAGCTTTCTTT. It encodes CSARRGGTEAFF.

This CDR3 is CASSISSGDEETQYF. As DNA, the CDR3 is TGTGCCAGTAGTATTTCTAGCGGGGACGAAGAGACCCAGTACTTC. The chain has TRBV19 and TRBJ2-5; 9 nucleotides align to TRBD2. Germline-derived CDR1 and CDR2 are LNHDA and SQIVND (reference sequence). The CDR3 spans 15 residues. V lost 3 bases to trimming and J lost 3 bases; unmatched junction nucleotides: 5.

This clonotype was seen a few times. V gene TRBV25-1 combines with J gene TRBJ1-2; 10 nucleotides match TRBD1. V trimming: 1 base; J trimming: 4 bases; junction bases outside the gene matches: 6. Germline V gene sequence: CDR1 MGHDK, CDR2 SYGVNS. The CDR3 runs to 16 residues. CDR3 DNA sequence: TGTGCCAGCAGTGAATGGGGGACAGGGGCCCTCTATGGCTACACCTTC. This encodes CASSEWGTGALYGYTF.

The table lists this clonotype with a few counts. V and J are TRBV6-1 and TRBJ2-3; TRBD1 might be the D (5 bases). The V gene lost 6 bases and the J gene lost 0 bases, with 13 bases spanning the gap. Germline assignment: CDR1 MNHNS and CDR2 SASEGT. The CDR3 sequence is 15 residues long. Written as DNA, the CDR3 is TGTGCCAGCAGACAGGCGTTTCCTAGCACAGATACGCAGTATTTT. Its translation: CASRQAFPSTDTQYF.

This clonotype was detected many times. This chain joins TRBV5-1 and TRBJ2-2; D ambiguous. Trimming cost V 5 bases and J 2 bases, with 10 bases left between them. This CDR3 is 14 amino acids long. In germline, CDR1 is SGHRS, CDR2 YFSETQ. The CDR3 DNA follows: TGCGCCAGCAGTCGAGGATTTAACACCGGGGAGCTGTTTTTT. Translation gives CASSRGFNTGELFF.

This clonotype was detected many times. The chain carries TRBV5-1 and TRBJ2-1; 11 bases align to TRBD2. The CDR3 sequence is 18 residues long. The junction had 11 bases not matched to a gene; V was cut back by 1 base and J by 5 bases. Per germline, CDR1 SGHRS and CDR2 YFSETQ. As DNA, the CDR3 is TGCGCCAGCAGCTTGAGGGGACCCCTAGCGGGGGGCCACAATGAGCAGTTCTTC. As protein: CASSLRGPLAGGHNEQFF. Variable domain in full (rest from reference TRBV5-1 and TRBJ2-1): KAGVTQTPRYLIKTRGQQVTLSCSPISGHRSVSWYQQTPGQGLQFLFEYFSETQRNKGNFPGRFSGRQFSNSRSEMNVSTLELGDSALYLCASSLRGPLAGGHNEQFFGPGTRLTVL.

This clonotype was observed a handful of times. The chain joins TRBV6-1 to TRBJ2-1; 9 nucleotides line up with TRBD1. The germline CDR1 and CDR2 sequences are MNHNS and SASEGT. The CDR3 is 16 amino acids. With 7 bases clipped from V and 7 bases from J, the junction kept 14 bases outside the gene matches. The CDR3: CASIISWGQGKNEQFF. The CDR3 DNA sequence: TGTGCCAGCATAATATCGTGGGGACAGGGTAAGAATGAGCAGTTCTTC.

This clonotype was seen only a few times. This chain connects TRBV19 to TRBJ1-2, with TRBD1 identical over 9 bases. V dropped 6 bases and J dropped 2; count of bases not matched to a gene: 7. Germline V gene data show CDR1 as LNHDA and CDR2 as SQIVND (reference sequence). The CDR3 has 15 residues. In nucleotides, the CDR3 is TGTGCCAGTAGCCTATCCGGGACAGGGAACTATGGCTACACCTTC. It specifies CASSLSGTGNYGYTF.